This entry lists 30 T cell receptor beta chains sequenced from one sample in a study of beta chain features in type 1 diabetes. Expressed TCRB transcripts were sequenced, since all the RNA that had been isolated was reverse transcribed. The data were produced by immunoSEQ multiplex PCR, yet TCRdb's version contains in-frame clones alone and is incomplete. This sample has some 270,000 clones, with 8% found just once. The sample consisted of central memory CD4+ T cells from blood. Receptors were obtained from a woman aged 18-35 years in good health.

The chain uses TRBV27 and TRBJ1-4; 7 bases map to TRBD1. This CDR3 is built from 16 residues. Germline trimming cut 2 bases from V and 7 bases from J; bases unmatched to any gene: 10. Germline lookup yields CDR1 MNHEY and CDR2 SMNVEV (reference sequence). CDR3 region: CASSLKNRDSGEKLFF. CDR3 nucleotide sequence: TGTGCCAGCAGTTTAAAGAACCGGGACAGTGGTGAAAAACTGTTTTTT.

The rearrangement joins TRBV18 to TRBJ2-3; 12 bases are a match to TRBD1. Trimming removed 10 bases from V and 2 bases from J; junction bases left unmatched: 10. This CDR3 contains 16 residues. The germline gives CDR1 KGHSH, CDR2 LQKENI. CDR3 bases: TGTGCCACGGTATCCGGGACAGGGGGCCTCACAGATACGCAGTATTTT. It is translated as CATVSGTGGLTDTQYF.

This chain joins TRBV28 and TRBJ1-1; TRBD1 aligns across 8 bases. The CDR3 has 12 residues. Germline trimming cut 6 bases from V and 8 bases from J; bases unmatched to any gene: 5. Germline V gene data show CDR1 as MDHEN and CDR2 as SYDVKM. This chain's CDR3 is CASRSTGEEAFF. The CDR3 DNA reads as TGTGCCAGCAGGTCGACAGGGGAAGAAGCTTTCTTT.

The sample holds many counts of this clone. The chain employs TRBV5-6 and TRBJ2-7; D is unresolved. There are 13 residues in the CDR3. Looked up from germline, CDR1 is SGHDT and CDR2 is YYEEEE. The germline V and J ends were trimmed by 4 bases and 1 base, with 9 bases remaining between them. The CDR3 sequence is CASSKAGSYEQYV. In nucleotides, the CDR3 is TGTGCCAGCAGCAAGGCAGGTTCCTACGAGCAGTACGTC.

CDR3 sequence reads: CASSFRTGAQPQHF. In nucleotides, the CDR3 is TGTGCCAGCAGTTTCCGGACAGGCGCCCAGCCCCAGCATTTT. The chain uses TRBV28 and TRBJ1-5; TRBD1 agrees at 7 bases. From germline, CDR1 is MDHEN and CDR2 SYDVKM. J gave up 7 bases and V 3 bases, and 6 bases lay outside the gene matches. This CDR3 is built from 14 residues.

This clone was counted a few times. This chain connects TRBV7-2 to TRBJ2-1; 7 bases map to TRBD2. This CDR3 is 14 amino acids long. Trimming took 2 bases from V and 3 from J; bases not matched to a gene: 1. Germline V lookup: CDR1 SGHTA, CDR2 FQGNSA. CDR3 DNA: TGTGCCAGCAGCTTAAGCGGGGTCTACAATGAGCAGTTCTTC. Translated: CASSLSGVYNEQFF.

The V gene is TRBV6-6, the J gene TRBJ1-5, with D possibly TRBD1 on 5 matching bases. Germline lookup yields CDR1 MNHNY and CDR2 SVGAGI (reference sequence). V shed 7 bases and J shed 4 bases, with 14 bases lying between them. This CDR3 is 14 amino acids long. CDR3 coding DNA: TGTGCCAGCAAACGGCGTCAGGGTAATCAGCCCCAGCATTTT. Residues: CASKRRQGNQPQHF.

The chain carries TRBV5-6 and TRBJ2-6, with 8 bases fitting TRBD1. This CDR3 is 17 amino acids long. Trimming cost V 7 bases and J 0 bases; bases outside gene matches: 9. Germline V gives CDR1 SGHDT, CDR2 YYEEEE. The CDR3 reads CASGFRGLSSGANVLTF. CDR3 DNA: TGTGCCAGCGGGTTCAGGGGGCTAAGCTCTGGGGCCAACGTCCTGACTTTC.

The table lists this clone with a few counts. This chain uses TRBV2 with TRBJ2-5; TRBD2 aligns across 12 bases. V shed 3 bases and J 4 bases; nucleotides not matched to a gene: 3. The CDR3 is made up of 15 amino acids. Germline V gene data show CDR1 as SNHLY and CDR2 as FYNNEI. The CDR3 here is CASSDGTSGSETQYF. DNA of the CDR3: TGTGCCAGCAGTGATGGGACTAGCGGGTCAGAGACCCAGTACTTC.

This clone occurred a few times. The chain is built from TRBV5-6 and TRBJ1-2, with D maybe TRBD1 (6 bases). This CDR3 contains 14 residues. CDR1 is SGHDT, CDR2 YYEEEE, per germline. Trimming pared 6 bases from V and 4 bases from J, leaving 16 bases between. This chain's CDR3 is CASTRRGGGYGYTF. CDR3 DNA: TGTGCCAGCACCCGGCGAGGAGGGGGCTATGGCTACACCTTC.

This clone was found many times. This chain connects TRBV10-3 to TRBJ1-1, with 8 bases aligning to TRBD1. The length of the CDR3 is 13 residues. Trimming cost V 10 bases and J 4 bases; bases outside gene matches: 8. The germline V gene encodes CDR1 ENHRY and CDR2 SYGVKD. The CDR3, as DNA: TGTGCCACCAAGGACAGGGCGGGCACTGAAGCTTTCTTT. Translating gives CATKDRAGTEAFF.

The rearrangement links TRBV13 to TRBJ2-5, with TRBD1 identical over 10 bases. The germline V gene encodes CDR1 PRHDT and CDR2 FYEKMQ (reference sequence). The CDR3 is 14 amino acids. The ends lost 3 bases at V and 4 bases at J; junction bases unmatched: 2. The CDR3 reads CASSLRTGGETQYF. CDR3 DNA sequence: TGTGCCAGCAGCTTGCGGACAGGGGGAGAGACCCAGTACTTC.

CDR3 protein: CASSRTSGLETQYF. For the CDR3, the DNA is TGTGCCAGCAGCCGGACTAGCGGTTTGGAGACCCAGTACTTC. The J gene is TRBJ2-5, the V gene TRBV4-2; 10 bases fit TRBD2. Germline lookup yields CDR1 LGHNA and CDR2 YNFKEQ. This CDR3 is built from 14 residues. V gave up 4 bases and J gave up 5 bases; unmatched junction bases: 4.

This clone was observed a few times. The V and J genes are TRBV10-3 and TRBJ2-5, with D unclear. Trimming took 2 bases from V and 5 from J, leaving 9 bases between them. This CDR3 is built from 13 residues. In germline, CDR1 is ENHRY, CDR2 SYGVKD. The CDR3 DNA follows: TGTGCCATCAGTGAGCCTGCTGGGGAGACCCAGTACTTC. Its translation: CAISEPAGETQYF.

The V gene is TRBV19, the J gene TRBJ2-5; 14 bases are shared with TRBD2. Germline assignment: CDR1 LNHDA and CDR2 SQIVND (reference sequence). V dropped 4 bases and J dropped 2; count of bases not matched to a gene: 3. This CDR3 spans 16 amino acids. CDR3 region: CASSNRLAGGQETQYF. For the CDR3, the DNA is TGTGCCAGTAGTAACCGACTAGCGGGGGGGCAAGAGACCCAGTACTTC. The variable domain in full, with the rest retrieved from reference TRBV19 and TRBJ2-5, is DGGITQSPKYLFRKEGQNVTLSCEQNLNHDAMYWYRQDPGQGLRLIYYSQIVNDFQKGDIAEGYSVSREKKESFPLTVTSAQKNPTAFYLCASSNRLAGGQETQYFGPGTRLLVL.

The chain carries TRBV6-5 and TRBJ2-7, with D perhaps matching TRBD1 (6 bases). Trimming removed 7 bases at V and 4 bases at J, with 20 bases between. This CDR3 has 15 residues. CDR1 and CDR2 (germline): MNHEY, SVGAGI. CDR3 amino acids: CASIRGEGSKYEQYF. The CDR3 bases are TGTGCCAGCATCAGGGGTGAGGGTAGTAAGTACGAGCAGTACTTC.

The chain links TRBV11-2 to TRBJ2-5; TRBD2 agrees at 16 bases. This CDR3 spans 16 amino acids. CDR1 SGHAT and CDR2 FQNNGV come from the germline V gene. V was pared by 5 bases and J by 5 bases, with 5 bases of the junction left unmatched. The CDR3 coding sequence is TGTGCCAGCAGCCTGGGGACTAGCGGGAGGGGGGAGACCCAGTACTTC. Its protein product is CASSLGTSGRGETQYF.

Ten or more counts support this clone. The CDR3 loop reads CATSRDLGQVTEKLFF. The CDR3 nucleotides read TGTGCCACCAGCAGAGATCTAGGACAGGTTACTGAAAAACTGTTTTTT. The chain recombines TRBV15 with TRBJ1-4; 7 bases fit TRBD1. The germline V gene has CDR1 LNHNV and CDR2 YYDKDF (reference sequence). Trimming at V came to 0 bases and at J to 7 bases, leaving 8 bases not matched to a gene. The CDR3 loop spans 16 amino acids.

This clone was detected ten times or more. This CDR3 reads CASSPGDYGYTF. CDR3 bases: TGTGCCAGCAGTCCAGGGGACTATGGCTACACCTTC. The rearrangement uses TRBV6-6 and TRBJ1-2, with D possibly TRBD1 on 6 matching bases. The V end was cut by 5 bases, the J end by 3 bases, with 7 bases between. Germline V gene sequence: CDR1 MNHNY, CDR2 SVGAGI (reference sequence). This CDR3 comprises 12 residues.

The rearrangement uses TRBV15 and TRBJ1-6, with TRBD1 matching over 9 bases. Germline V gives CDR1 LNHNV, CDR2 YYDKDF (reference sequence). Germline trimming cut 0 bases from V and 8 bases from J; bases unmatched to any gene: 11. This CDR3 is 18 amino acids long. CDR3: CATSRDLLTGGLDSPLHF. The DNA of the CDR3 is TGTGCCACCAGCAGAGATTTATTGACAGGGGGGTTGGATTCACCCCTCCACTTT.

The chain couples TRBV5-6 to TRBJ1-6; possible D gene TRBD1, 5 bases. CDR1 is SGHDT, CDR2 YYEEEE, per germline. The CDR3 consists of 17 residues. Trimming shortened V by 3 bases and J by 6 bases, and 19 bases separated the two germline ends. The CDR3 loop reads CASSSSGSRGSNSPLHF. CDR3 in DNA: TGTGCCAGCAGCTCGTCAGGGTCGAGGGGAAGTAATTCACCCCTCCACTTT.

This sequence joins TRBV7-9 and TRBJ1-6; D unclear. The V end lost 5 bases, the J end lost 7 bases, and 9 bases lay between the germline ends. The CDR3 is 13 amino acids. Looked up from germline, CDR1 is SEHNR and CDR2 is FQNEAQ (reference sequence). CDR3 loop: CASSGVRNSPLHF. The DNA of the CDR3 is TGTGCCAGCAGCGGGGTGAGGAATTCACCCCTCCACTTT.

This sequence joins TRBV6-5 and TRBJ1-5, with 9 positions matching TRBD1. CDR1 MNHEY and CDR2 SVGAGI come from the germline V gene. V trimming: 3 bases; J trimming: 2 bases; junction bases outside the gene matches: 5. This CDR3 contains 16 residues. The CDR3 here is CASSYGTGLGNQPQHF. DNA of the CDR3: TGTGCCAGCAGTTATGGGACAGGGTTGGGCAATCAGCCCCAGCATTTT.

This clone showed up just a few times. The rearrangement joins TRBV5-4 to TRBJ1-1, with 7 bases lining up with TRBD1. The CDR3 loop spans 15 amino acids. V shed 4 bases, J shed 7 bases, and the junction held 13 bases outside the gene matches. The germline V gene encodes CDR1 SGHNT and CDR2 YYREEE (reference sequence). The CDR3 DNA sequence: TGTGCCAGCAGCCGAAACCGAGACAGGGTCGGTGAAGCTTTCTTT. Its translation: CASSRNRDRVGEAFF.

Ten or more counts support this clone. The chain has TRBV7-9 and TRBJ1-1; 7 bases are shared with TRBD1. Germline values: CDR1 SEHNR, CDR2 FQNEAQ (reference sequence). This CDR3 comprises 16 residues. Trimming at V came to 5 bases and at J to 4 bases, leaving 13 bases not matched to a gene. In nucleotides, the CDR3 is TGTGCCAGCAGCCCCAGATGGACAGGCGGACTCACTGAAGCTTTCTTT. Its translation is CASSPRWTGGLTEAFF. Filled out from reference TRBV7-9 and TRBJ1-1, the complete variable domain reads DTGVSQNPRHKITKRGQNVTFRCDPISEHNRLYWYRQTLGQGPEFLTYFQNEAQLEKSRLLSDRFSAERPKGSFSTLEIQRTEQGDSAMYLCASSPRWTGGLTEAFFGQGTRLTVV.

J is TRBJ2-1 and V is TRBV2, with 7 bases fitting TRBD1. CDR1 is SNHLY, CDR2 FYNNEI, per germline. V lost 11 bases and J lost 10; bases outside the gene matches: 11. The CDR3 has 12 amino acids. In nucleotides, the CDR3 is TGTGCCGGAAAGATGACAGGGTCGGAGCAGTTCTTC. It specifies CAGKMTGSEQFF.

This clone was observed a few times. The chain has TRBV5-1 and TRBJ1-1; 7 nucleotides match TRBD1. The germline V gene has CDR1 SGHRS and CDR2 YFSETQ. The CDR3 runs 16 residues. V gave up 1 base and J gave up 3 bases; unmatched junction bases: 9. The CDR3 sequence is CASSLIGGMDDTEAFF. The CDR3 DNA follows: TGCGCCAGCAGCTTGATAGGGGGCATGGACGACACTGAAGCTTTCTTT.

The J gene is TRBJ1-2, the V gene TRBV7-3, with TRBD1 matching 7 bases. This CDR3 is 13 amino acids long. Trimming at V came to 5 bases and at J to 8 bases, leaving 8 bases not matched to a gene. Germline-derived CDR1 and CDR2 are SGHTA and FQGTGA. DNA for the CDR3: TGTGCCAGCAGCCGTCGGACAGGCGACGGCTACACCTTC. It specifies CASSRRTGDGYTF.

This clone was detected a few times. Other DNA sequences in the sample encode the same CDR3. The chain uses TRBV5-1 and TRBJ2-1, with D possibly being TRBD2 (6 bases). Deletions cut 4 bases from V and 0 bases from J, with 8 bases between. CDR1 and CDR2 (germline): SGHRS, YFSETQ. The CDR3 is 14 residues long. In DNA form, the CDR3 reads TGCGCCAGCAGCCCGGGGGACTCCTACAATGAGCAGTTCTTC. This encodes CASSPGDSYNEQFF.

V is TRBV6-1 and J is TRBJ2-1, with D uncertain. This CDR3 spans 13 amino acids. Germline V gene sequence: CDR1 MNHNS, CDR2 SASEGT. V gave up 7 bases and J gave up 5 bases, with 12 bases separating them. DNA for the CDR3: TGTGCCAGCATACTACCGGGTAACAATGAGCAGTTCTTC. It is translated as CASILPGNNEQFF.